This paragraph reports one T cell receptor beta chain. What this receptor recognizes is not known. No quality values exist for individual bases; no much larger clone is one base distant. The sample comes from a study of T-cell memory formation after mild COVID-19 listed by TCRdb under 2021. For the study in its entirety: TCR sequence clusters from the two donors were found to be largely donor specific. Two young, previously healthy adult volunteers, one female and one male, were included in the cohort. Longitudinal TCRalpha and TCRbeta repertoire sequencing tracked T-cell clones expanding and contracting after mild COVID-19 in a couple of donors.

From its cysteine to its phenylalanine, the CDR3 spans 16 amino acids. Of all the DNA, just the CDR3 is kept, 48 bases in frame from base 1. V lost 4 bases and J lost 5 bases, and the count of bases not matched to a germline gene is 10. The germline V gene supplies CDR1 MNHEY and CDR2 SVGAGI. Ficoll-Paque density gradient centrifugation was the method used to isolate PBMCs. Broad study findings and their caveats: The study covered only a couple of mild cases, and larger cohorts including severe cases with pre-infection samples were considered necessary. Clones contracting from day 15 to 85 had balanced CD4/CD8 phenotypes, while a second wave expanding from day 15 to 37 was biased towards CD4+. The second-wave clones that peaked on day 37 were not confirmed to be SARS-CoV-2 specific. Some responding clones were detected in pre-infection memory, suggesting pre-existing cross-reactive memory T cells joined the SARS-CoV-2 response. Contracting CD4+ clones turned up mainly in the CM and EM memory subsets, whereas EMRA was where CD8+ clones were enriched.

Instrument used: Illumina NovaSeq 6000. TCRalpha and TCRbeta cDNA libraries were constructed by 5'RACE with constant-segment primers, with sample barcodes and unique molecular identifiers being introduced. RNA was extracted from every sample with Trizol reagent. The libraries were amplified in two PCR steps, and the second step added a second sample barcode and Illumina TruSeq adapters. Sequencing of libraries was performed on an Illumina NovaSeq with 2 x 150 bp paired-end reads. From the authors' description of their analysis: The reads were demultiplexed and collapsed into UMI-guided consensus sequences using migec v1.2.7. With mixcr v2.1.11, UMI consensuses were aligned to TRA and TRB V and J templates and assembled into clonotypes. Clonotypes were classified as expanded or contracted when called significant by both edgeR and NoisET, with noise models trained on biological replicates. edgeR calls used a false discovery rate-adjusted p below 0.01 and a log2 fold-change threshold of 1. As an exploratory analysis of dynamics, PCA with hierarchical clustering was applied to max-normalized trajectories of the 1000 most abundant clonotypes. Separately sequenced CD4+ and CD8+ repertoires were used to assign the CD4 or CD8 phenotype of responding clones. TCRdb passed the public sequencing reads through fastp at Q25 and MiXCR, retaining productive beta sequences. Rows merge per CDR3 protein into single entries with the most common DNA and genes. The V and J calls and clone size are TCRdb's, not the authors'. The sample table lists 500,000 to 650,000 distinct CDR3 sequences, less than 25% of them with a count of one. Around 9.2% of the sample is taken by the ten largest.

Sequencing was performed on PBMCs or a T cell subset sorted from them (not recorded which). This receptor was obtained from an adult woman who had mild COVID-19 (a few samples of this study predate the infection). The sample titles of this study are shuffled in the database, so cell type and time point are left out; the donor was told from shared clones. This sequence uses TRBV6-5 and TRBJ1-5; 8 nucleotides in the junction match TRBD1. The DNA reads as follows: TGTGCCAGCAGTTCGACCACAGGGGGAGCGTATCAGCCCCAGCATTTT. It encodes CASSSTTGGAYQPQHF.